The T cell receptor beta chain described here comes from a study of shared clonotypes between healthy human individuals. About the study: The donor pool was made up of two women and a few men aged 18 to 49. Used for every donor were three CD4 naive, three CD4 memory, two CD8 naive and one CD8 memory plate. Findings and caveats of the study: The study generally estimated greater richness for naive than memory subsets.

The method was immunoSEQ multiplex PCR; TCRdb's version includes in-frame clones alone and lacks a portion of them. Of 2,500,000 or so clones listed, approximately 94% were seen once; the top ten hold 0.36%. V was shortened by 6 bases and J by 1 base, with 12 bases between the two germline ends. The CDR3 is 14 residues long. Germline CDR1 reads MNHEY; CDR2 reads SVGAGI. As regards this clone: What it recognizes is unknown.

This TCR was sampled from a man in his late teens or twenties in good health. Some clones in this sample may be carry-over from other donors' samples. The chain links TRBV6-5 to TRBJ1-1; no reliable D call. Input material: naive CD4+ T cells from PBMCs. As to subset: CD45RA+ positively selected. The CDR3 sequence: CASSPGFANTEAFF. CDR3 sequence (DNA): TGTGCCAGCAGCCCCGGGTTTGCGAACACTGAAGCTTTCTTT.